This T cell receptor beta chain came from a study of blood T cell repertoires in COVID-19. Study background: Samples of COVID-19 (acute and convalescent) were obtained from the United States, Italy and Spain.

In the original analysis: Amplification with reference gene primers provided the estimates of nucleated cell counts. The assay was immunoSEQ multiplex PCR, and TCRdb's table has in-frame clones only and misses some. The DNA gave D and trimming, while V, J and clone size come from that table. The table includes over 350,000 clones, approximately 90% detected once. CDR1 and CDR2 (germline): MNHEY, SVGAGI. The CDR3 sequence is 15 residues long. J was trimmed by 3 bases and V by 7 bases; bases with no gene match: 9. The sequencing input was peripheral blood. This rearrangement joins TRBV6-5 to TRBJ2-5; 9 bases line up with TRBD2. The receptor was derived from a woman in her 30s with acute or convalescent COVID-19. The CDR3 spells CASTSPLAGKETQYF. In DNA, the CDR3 is TGTGCCAGCACCAGCCCCCTAGCGGGGAAAGAGACCCAGTACTTC.